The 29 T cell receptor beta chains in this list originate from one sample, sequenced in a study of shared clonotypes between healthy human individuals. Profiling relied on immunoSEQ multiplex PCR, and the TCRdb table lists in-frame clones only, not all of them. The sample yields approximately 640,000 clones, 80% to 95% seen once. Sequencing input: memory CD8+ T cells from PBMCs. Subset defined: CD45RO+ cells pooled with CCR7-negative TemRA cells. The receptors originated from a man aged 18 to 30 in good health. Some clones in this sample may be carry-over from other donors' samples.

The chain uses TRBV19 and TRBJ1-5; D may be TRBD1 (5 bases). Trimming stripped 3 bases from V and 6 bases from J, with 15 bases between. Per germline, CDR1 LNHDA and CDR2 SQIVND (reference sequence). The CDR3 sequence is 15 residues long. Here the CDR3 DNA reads TGTGCCAGTAGTATTTTCGGGGCTGGGGTTCAGCCCCAGCATTTT. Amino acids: CASSIFGAGVQPQHF. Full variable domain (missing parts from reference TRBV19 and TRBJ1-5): DGGITQSPKYLFRKEGQNVTLSCEQNLNHDAMYWYRQDPGQGLRLIYYSQIVNDFQKGDIAEGYSVSREKKESFPLTVTSAQKNPTAFYLCASSIFGAGVQPQHFGDGTRLSIL.

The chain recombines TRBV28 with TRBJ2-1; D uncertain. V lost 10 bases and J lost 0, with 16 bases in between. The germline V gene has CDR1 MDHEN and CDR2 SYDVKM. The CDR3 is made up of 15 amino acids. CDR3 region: CAISWADISYNEQFF. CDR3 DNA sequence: TGTGCCATCTCTTGGGCGGATATCTCCTACAATGAGCAGTTCTTC. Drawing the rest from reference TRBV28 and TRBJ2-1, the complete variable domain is DVKVTQSSRYLVKRTGEKVFLECVQDMDHENMFWYRQDPGLGLRLIYFSYDVKMKEKGDIPEGYSVSREKKERFSLILESASTNQTSMYLCAISWADISYNEQFFGPGTRLTVL.

The CDR3 DNA sequence: TGTGCCAGCAGCTCCGACCCGGGACATGAAGCTTTCTTT. Its translation is CASSSDPGHEAFF. The V gene is TRBV7-9, the J gene TRBJ1-1, with a tentative D call TRBD1 (6 bases). The CDR3 is 13 amino acids. The V gene lost 4 bases and the J gene lost 7 bases, with 13 bases spanning the gap. In germline, CDR1 is SEHNR, CDR2 FQNEAQ (reference sequence).

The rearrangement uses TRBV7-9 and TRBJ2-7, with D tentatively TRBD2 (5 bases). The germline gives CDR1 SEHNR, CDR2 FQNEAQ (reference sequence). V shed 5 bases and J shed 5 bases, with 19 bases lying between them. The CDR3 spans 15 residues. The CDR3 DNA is TGTGCCAGCAGCCAAGACTTAGGGAGCGCCCACGAGCAGTACTTC. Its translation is CASSQDLGSAHEQYF.

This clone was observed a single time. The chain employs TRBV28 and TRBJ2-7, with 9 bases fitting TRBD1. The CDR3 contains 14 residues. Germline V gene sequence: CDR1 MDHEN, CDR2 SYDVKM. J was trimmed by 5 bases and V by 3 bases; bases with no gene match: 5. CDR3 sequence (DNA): TGTGCCAGCAGTTTGGGGGACAGGGTGGACGAGCAGTACTTC. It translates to CASSLGDRVDEQYF.

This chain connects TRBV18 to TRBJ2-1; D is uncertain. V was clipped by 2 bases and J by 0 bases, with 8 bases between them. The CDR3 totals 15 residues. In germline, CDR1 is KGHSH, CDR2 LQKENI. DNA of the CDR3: TGTGCCAGCTCACCAAGCCGGAGCTCCTACAATGAGCAGTTCTTC. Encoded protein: CASSPSRSSYNEQFF.

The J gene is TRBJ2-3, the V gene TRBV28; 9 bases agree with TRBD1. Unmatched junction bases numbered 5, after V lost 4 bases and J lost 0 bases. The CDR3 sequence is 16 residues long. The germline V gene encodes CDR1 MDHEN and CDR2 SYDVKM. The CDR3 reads CASSSGQGWSTDTQYF. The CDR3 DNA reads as TGTGCCAGCAGTTCCGGACAGGGGTGGAGCACAGATACGCAGTATTTT.

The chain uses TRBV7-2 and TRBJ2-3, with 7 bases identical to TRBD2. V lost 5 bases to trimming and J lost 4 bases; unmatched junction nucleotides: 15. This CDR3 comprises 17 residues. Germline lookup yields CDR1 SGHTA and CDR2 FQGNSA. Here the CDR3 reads CASSPPRAGVSADTQYF. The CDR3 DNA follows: TGTGCCAGCAGCCCCCCAAGGGCGGGAGTCTCTGCAGATACGCAGTATTTT.

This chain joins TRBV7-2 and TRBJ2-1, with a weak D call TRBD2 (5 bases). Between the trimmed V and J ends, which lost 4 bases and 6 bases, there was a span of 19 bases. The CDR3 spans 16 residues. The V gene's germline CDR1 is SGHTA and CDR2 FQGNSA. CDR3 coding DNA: TGTGCCAGCAGCTCGTTCGGGCGGGCCGCTATCAATGAGCAGTTCTTC. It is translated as CASSSFGRAAINEQFF.

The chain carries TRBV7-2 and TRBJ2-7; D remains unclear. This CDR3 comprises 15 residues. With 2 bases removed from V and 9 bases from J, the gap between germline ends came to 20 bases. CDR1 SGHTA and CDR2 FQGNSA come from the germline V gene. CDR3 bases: TGTGCCAGCAGCTTATTGGTAGGCGTCGGTTCTGGGCAGTACTTC. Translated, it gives CASSLLVGVGSGQYF.

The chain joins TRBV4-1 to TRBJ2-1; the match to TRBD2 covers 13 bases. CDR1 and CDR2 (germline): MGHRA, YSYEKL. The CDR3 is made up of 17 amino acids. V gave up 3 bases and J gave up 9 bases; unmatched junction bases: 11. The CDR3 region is CASSHPTSGRASSEQFF. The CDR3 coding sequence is TGCGCCAGCAGCCATCCTACTAGCGGGAGGGCCTCTAGTGAGCAGTTCTTC.

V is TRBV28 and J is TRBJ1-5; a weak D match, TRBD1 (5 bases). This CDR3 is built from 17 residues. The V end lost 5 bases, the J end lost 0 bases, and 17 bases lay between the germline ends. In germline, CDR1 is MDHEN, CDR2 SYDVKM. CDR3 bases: TGTGCCAGCAGTACCCATCAGGGTACCTATAGCAATCAGCCCCAGCATTTT. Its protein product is CASSTHQGTYSNQPQHF.

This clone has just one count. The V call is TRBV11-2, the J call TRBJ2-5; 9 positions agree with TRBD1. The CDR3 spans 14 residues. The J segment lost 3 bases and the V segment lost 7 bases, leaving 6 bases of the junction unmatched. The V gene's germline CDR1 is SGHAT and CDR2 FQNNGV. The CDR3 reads CASNYRDREETQYF. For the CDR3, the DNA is TGTGCCAGCAACTATCGGGACAGGGAAGAGACCCAGTACTTC.

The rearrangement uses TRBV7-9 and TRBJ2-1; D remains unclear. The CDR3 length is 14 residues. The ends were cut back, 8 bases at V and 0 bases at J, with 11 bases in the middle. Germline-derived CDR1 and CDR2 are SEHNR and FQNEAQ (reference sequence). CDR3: CASQPTSSYNEQFF. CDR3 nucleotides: TGTGCCAGCCAACCCACGAGCTCCTACAATGAGCAGTTCTTC.

In DNA form, the CDR3 reads TGTGCCAGTTACAAGAACACTGAAGCTTTCTTT. Protein: CASYKNTEAFF. The chain combines TRBV19 with TRBJ1-1; D uncertain. V lost 8 bases, J lost 1 base, and 5 bases lay in between. Germline CDR1 reads LNHDA; CDR2 reads SQIVND (reference sequence). The CDR3 contains 11 residues. The complete variable domain, with remaining parts taken from reference TRBV19 and TRBJ1-1, reads DGGITQSPKYLFRKEGQNVTLSCEQNLNHDAMYWYRQDPGQGLRLIYYSQIVNDFQKGDIAEGYSVSREKKESFPLTVTSAQKNPTAFYLCASYKNTEAFFGQGTRLTVV.

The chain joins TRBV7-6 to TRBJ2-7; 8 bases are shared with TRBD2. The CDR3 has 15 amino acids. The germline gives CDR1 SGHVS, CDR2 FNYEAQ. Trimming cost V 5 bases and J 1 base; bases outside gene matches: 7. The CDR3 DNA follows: TGTGCCAGCAGCCCACTGGGCGGGGGGTCCTACGAGCAGTACTTC. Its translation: CASSPLGGGSYEQYF.

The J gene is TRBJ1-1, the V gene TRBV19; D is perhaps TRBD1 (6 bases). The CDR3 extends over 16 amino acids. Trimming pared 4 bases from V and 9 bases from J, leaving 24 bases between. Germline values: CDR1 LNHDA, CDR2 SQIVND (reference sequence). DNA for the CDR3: TGTGCCAGTAGTACAACATGGGAGGGGGGCCGGGGACAAGCTTTCTTT. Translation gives CASSTTWEGGRGQAFF.

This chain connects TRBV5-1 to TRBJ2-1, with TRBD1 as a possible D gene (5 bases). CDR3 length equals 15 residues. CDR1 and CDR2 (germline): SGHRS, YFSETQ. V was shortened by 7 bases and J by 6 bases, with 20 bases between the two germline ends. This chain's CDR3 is CASRTPQGDLNEQFF. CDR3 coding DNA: TGCGCCAGCCGAACCCCTCAGGGCGACCTCAATGAGCAGTTCTTC.

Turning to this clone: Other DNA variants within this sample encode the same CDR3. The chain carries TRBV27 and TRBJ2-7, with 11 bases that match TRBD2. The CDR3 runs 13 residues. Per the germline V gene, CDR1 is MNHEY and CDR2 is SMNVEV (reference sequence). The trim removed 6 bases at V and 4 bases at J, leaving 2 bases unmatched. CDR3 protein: CASSLAGGYEQYF. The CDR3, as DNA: TGTGCCAGCAGCCTAGCGGGAGGTTACGAGCAGTACTTC.

The DNA for the CDR3 is TGTGCCAGCAGCTCACCCCACGAGCAGTACTTC. Translated: CASSSPHEQYF. The chain couples TRBV5-4 to TRBJ2-7; D unresolved. Trimming removed 3 bases from V and 5 bases from J, with 6 bases in between. CDR1 SGHNT and CDR2 YYREEE come from the germline V gene (reference sequence). The CDR3 loop spans 11 amino acids.

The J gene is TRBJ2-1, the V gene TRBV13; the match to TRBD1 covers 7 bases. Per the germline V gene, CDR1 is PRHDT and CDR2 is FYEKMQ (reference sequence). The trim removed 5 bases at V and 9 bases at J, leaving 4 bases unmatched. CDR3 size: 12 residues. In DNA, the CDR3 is TGTGCCAGCAGCCACAGGGGAGCTGAGCAGTTCTTC. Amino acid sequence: CASSHRGAEQFF.

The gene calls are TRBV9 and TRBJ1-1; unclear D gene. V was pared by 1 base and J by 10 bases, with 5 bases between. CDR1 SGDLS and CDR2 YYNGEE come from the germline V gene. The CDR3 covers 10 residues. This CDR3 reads CASSVFPAFF. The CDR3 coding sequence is TGTGCCAGCAGCGTATTCCCAGCTTTCTTT.

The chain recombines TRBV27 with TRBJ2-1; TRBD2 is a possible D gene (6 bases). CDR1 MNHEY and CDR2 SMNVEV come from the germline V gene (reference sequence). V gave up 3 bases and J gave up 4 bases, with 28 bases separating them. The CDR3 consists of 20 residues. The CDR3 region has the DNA TGTGCCAGCAGTTTCTGGCCTCGACTAGTCCCAAATTCGCAATACAATGAGCAGTTCTTC. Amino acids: CASSFWPRLVPNSQYNEQFF.

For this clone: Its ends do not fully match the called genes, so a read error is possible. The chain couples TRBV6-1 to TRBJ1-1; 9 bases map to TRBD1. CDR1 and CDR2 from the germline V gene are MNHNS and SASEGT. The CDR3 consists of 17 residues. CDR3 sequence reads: CAISERGTGSLNTEAFF. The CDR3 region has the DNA TGTGCCATCAGTGAAAGGGGGACAGGGTCCCTGAACACTGAAGCTTTCTTT.

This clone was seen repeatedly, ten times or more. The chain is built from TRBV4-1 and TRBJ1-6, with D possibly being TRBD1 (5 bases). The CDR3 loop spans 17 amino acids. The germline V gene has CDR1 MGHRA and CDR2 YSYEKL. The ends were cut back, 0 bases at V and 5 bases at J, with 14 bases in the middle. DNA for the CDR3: TGCGCCAGCAGCCAAGATGCCCCGGACAAGAATAATTCACCCCTCCACTTT. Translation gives CASSQDAPDKNNSPLHF.

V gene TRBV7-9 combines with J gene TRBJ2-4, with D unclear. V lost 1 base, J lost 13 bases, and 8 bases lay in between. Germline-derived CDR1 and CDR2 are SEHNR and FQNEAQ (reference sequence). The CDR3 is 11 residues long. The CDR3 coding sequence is TGTGCCAGCAGCTTAGTAGGGCAGCAGTACTTC. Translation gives CASSLVGQQYF.

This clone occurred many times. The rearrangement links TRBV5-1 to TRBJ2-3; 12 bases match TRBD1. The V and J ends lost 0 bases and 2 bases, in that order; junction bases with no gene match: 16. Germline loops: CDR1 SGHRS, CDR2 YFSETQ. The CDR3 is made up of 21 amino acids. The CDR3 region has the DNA TGCGCCAGCAGCTTGGATCCGGGACAGGGGGCGAACGAGGTAACCACAGATACGCAGTATTTT. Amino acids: CASSLDPGQGANEVTTDTQYF.

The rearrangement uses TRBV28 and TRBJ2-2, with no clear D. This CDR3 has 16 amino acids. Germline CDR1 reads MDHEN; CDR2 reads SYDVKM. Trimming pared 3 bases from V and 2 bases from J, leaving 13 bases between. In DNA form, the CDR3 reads TGTGCCAGCAGTTTCCTCCCCAGACGTAACACCGGGGAGCTGTTTTTT. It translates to CASSFLPRRNTGELFF.

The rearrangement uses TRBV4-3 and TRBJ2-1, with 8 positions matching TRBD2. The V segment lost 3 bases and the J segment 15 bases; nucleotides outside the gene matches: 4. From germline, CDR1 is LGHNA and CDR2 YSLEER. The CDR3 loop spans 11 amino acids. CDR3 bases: TGCGCCAGCAGCCACAAGCGGGAGATGTTCTTC. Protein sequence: CASSHKREMFF.